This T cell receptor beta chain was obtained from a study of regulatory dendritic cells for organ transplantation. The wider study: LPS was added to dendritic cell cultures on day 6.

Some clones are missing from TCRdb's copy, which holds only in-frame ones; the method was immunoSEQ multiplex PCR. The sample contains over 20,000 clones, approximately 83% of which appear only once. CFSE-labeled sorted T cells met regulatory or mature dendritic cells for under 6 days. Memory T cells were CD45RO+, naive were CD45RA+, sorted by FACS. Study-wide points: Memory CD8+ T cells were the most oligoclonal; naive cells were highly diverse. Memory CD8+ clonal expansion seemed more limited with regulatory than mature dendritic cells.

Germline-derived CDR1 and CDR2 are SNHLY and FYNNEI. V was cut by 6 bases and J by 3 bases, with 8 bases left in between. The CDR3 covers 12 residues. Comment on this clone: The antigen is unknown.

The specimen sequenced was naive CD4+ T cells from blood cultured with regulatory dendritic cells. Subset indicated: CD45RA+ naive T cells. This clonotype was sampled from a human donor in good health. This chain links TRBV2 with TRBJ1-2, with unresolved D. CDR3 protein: CASSIMDYGYTF. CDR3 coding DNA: TGTGCCAGCAGCATTATGGACTATGGCTACACCTTC. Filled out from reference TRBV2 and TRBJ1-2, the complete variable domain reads EPEVTQTPSHQVTQMGQEVILRCVPISNHLYFYWYRQILGQKVEFLVSFYNNEISEKSEIFDDQFSVERPDGSNFTLKIRSTKLEDSAMYFCASSIMDYGYTFGSGTRLTVV.